The clone carrying this T cell receptor beta chain was recorded only once. Its antigen is undetermined. Libraries were prepared by immunoSEQ multiplex PCR; TCRdb keeps only in-frame clonotypes and omits some of them. The sample includes 800,000 to 1,200,000 clones, about 80% of them seen just once. This sample is drawn from a study of shared clonotypes between healthy human individuals. The CDR3 has 16 amino acids. Trimming took off 6 bases at V and 1 base at J, with 15 bases between the two ends. In germline, CDR1 is SGHAT, CDR2 FQNNGV. Study outcomes and limitations: The study sampled only blood, and tissue repertoires likely differ.

This sequence originates from a man younger than 35 in good health. Some clones in this sample may be carry-over from other donors' samples. Source material: memory CD4+ T cells from PBMCs. The subset was: CD45RA-negative fraction. This chain connects TRBV11-2 to TRBJ1-4; D remains unclear. CDR3 in DNA: TGTGCCAGCAGTCCTAAGCGGGAAGGAACTAATGAAAAACTGTTTTTT. Amino acid sequence: CASSPKREGTNEKLFF.